Listed here is a single TCR beta chain. No antigen is known for it. Per sample, a minimum of 6.5 million PBMCs were isolated. The second PCR ran about 6 to 12 cycles with a sample-barcoded 5' primer and J-beta primers. All cDNA molecules were each tagged by a template-switch adaptor with 12 random nucleotides. Using its own MiXCR run on the 5' RACE reads, TCRdb lists one record per CDR3 protein. Of under 950,000 distinct CDR3 sequences in the sample, about a fifth are singletons; the top ten hold around 22%. This sample was taken from a study of blood T cells in healthy people across ages. Findings and caveats of the study: A conclusive naive versus antigen-experienced comparison was prevented by the unsorted PBMCs. The CMV status of each donor remained undetermined, and this could have confounded shifts in expanded clonotypes.

From germline, CDR1 is SEHNR and CDR2 FQNEAQ (reference sequence). This CDR3 is built from 12 residues. The ends were cut back, 6 bases at V and 8 bases at J, with 10 bases in the middle. The rearrangement links TRBV7-9 to TRBJ1-4; a weak D match, TRBD1 (5 bases). The clonotype originates from a man aged 65-85 years in good health. Material: blood. CDR3 sequence (DNA): TGTGCCAGCAGGGGGGTTTCGGAAAAACTGTTTTTT. Its protein product is CASRGVSEKLFF.